This is a list of T cell receptor beta chains from one sample in a study of T cell responses to AZD1222 COVID-19 vaccine. The table came from immunoSEQ multiplex PCR; TCRdb's copy has only in-frame clones and leaves some out. The table lists about 150,000 clones, about 88% of them singletons. This sample comprised peripheral blood, obtained on day 0 of AZD1222 vaccination. These receptor sequences come from an adult in good health. The CDR3 runs from the conserved cysteine through the conserved F or W. D genes are given only for firm matches. Some rows mark clone size as missing; the rest say once, few, many or name a class of expanded clone.

clone size: .; D gene: TRBD1; J gene: TRBJ1-6; V gene: TRBV9; CDR3 protein: CASSVRGRNSPLHF; CDR3 DNA: TGTGCCAGCAGCGTAAGGGGGCGGAATTCACCCCTCCACTTT
clone size: .; D gene: .; J gene: TRBJ1-5; V gene: TRBV18; CDR3 protein: CASSPQGLQPQHF; CDR3 DNA: TGTGCCAGCTCACCACAGGGTTTGCAGCCCCAGCATTTT
clone size: .; D gene: .; J gene: TRBJ2-7; V gene: TRBV6-5; CDR3 protein: CASSYSTGTSYEQYF; CDR3 DNA: TGTGCCAGCAGTTACTCGACAGGGACTTCCTACGAGCAGTACTTC
clone size: .; D gene: .; J gene: TRBJ1-4; V gene: TRBV28; CDR3 protein: CASSLRGGLEKLFF; CDR3 DNA: TGTGCCAGCAGTTTGCGGGGAGGCCTAGAAAAACTGTTTTTT
clone size: .; D gene: .; J gene: TRBJ1-1; V gene: TRBV29-1; CDR3 protein: CSADWGASNTEAFF; CDR3 DNA: TGCAGCGCCGATTGGGGGGCTTCGAACACTGAAGCTTTCTTT
clone size: .; D gene: .; J gene: TRBJ1-3; V gene: TRBV5-1; CDR3 protein: CASSLDRVDTIYF; CDR3 DNA: TGCGCCAGCAGCTTGGACAGGGTAGACACCATATATTTT
clone size: once; D gene: .; J gene: TRBJ2-1; V gene: TRBV24-1; CDR3 protein: CATSDSDVAGEQFF; CDR3 DNA: TGTGCCACCAGTGATTCGGACGTAGCTGGCGAGCAGTTCTTC
clone size: .; D gene: .; J gene: TRBJ1-4; V gene: TRBV6-1; CDR3 protein: CASSEARGVYEKLFF; CDR3 DNA: TGTGCCAGCAGTGAAGCCCGAGGGGTCTACGAAAAACTGTTTTTT
clone size: .; D gene: .; J gene: TRBJ2-1; V gene: TRBV27; CDR3 protein: CASSIPRRRYNEQFF; CDR3 DNA: TGTGCCAGCAGCATACCTCGGCGTCGCTACAATGAGCAGTTCTTC
clone size: .; D gene: .; J gene: TRBJ1-6; V gene: TRBV28; CDR3 protein: CASSLWAGVPRNSPLHF; CDR3 DNA: TGTGCCAGCAGTTTATGGGCGGGAGTCCCTCGTAATTCACCCCTCCACTTT
clone size: .; D gene: .; J gene: TRBJ1-2; V gene: TRBV11-3; CDR3 protein: CASSLDGGGVPYGYTF; CDR3 DNA: TGTGCCAGCAGCTTAGATGGGGGGGGCGTCCCCTATGGCTACACCTTC
clone size: .; D gene: .; J gene: TRBJ2-3; V gene: TRBV6-5; CDR3 protein: CASSRDNTDTQYF; CDR3 DNA: TGTGCCAGCAGCCGGGACAACACAGATACGCAGTATTTT
clone size: .; D gene: TRBD1; J gene: TRBJ2-7; V gene: TRBV7-8; CDR3 protein: CASSLGQGADEQYF; CDR3 DNA: TGTGCCAGCAGCCTTGGACAGGGGGCGGACGAGCAGTACTTC
clone size: .; D gene: .; J gene: TRBJ1-2; V gene: TRBV25-1; CDR3 protein: CASSGDRQKFNYGYTF; CDR3 DNA: TGTGCCAGCAGTGGAGATAGACAGAAGTTTAACTATGGCTACACCTTC
clone size: .; D gene: .; J gene: TRBJ2-7; V gene: TRBV6-2/TRBV6-3; CDR3 protein: CASSQLGSSYEQYF; CDR3 DNA: TGTGCCAGCAGCCAACTGGGTTCGTCCTACGAGCAGTACTTC
clone size: .; D gene: .; J gene: TRBJ1-4; V gene: TRBV30; CDR3 protein: CAWSVRRGGATNEKLFF; CDR3 DNA: TGTGCCTGGAGTGTACGGAGAGGGGGGGCAACTAATGAAAAACTGTTTTTT
clone size: once; D gene: .; J gene: TRBJ1-3; V gene: TRBV6-2/TRBV6-3; CDR3 protein: CASIPGHGNTIYF; CDR3 DNA: TGTGCCAGCATCCCGGGTCACGGAAACACCATATATTTT
clone size: .; D gene: .; J gene: TRBJ1-4; V gene: TRBV7-8; CDR3 protein: CASSLGRGVTEKLFF; CDR3 DNA: TGTGCCAGCAGCTTAGGCAGGGGTGTTACTGAAAAACTGTTTTTT
clone size: .; D gene: .; J gene: TRBJ1-6; V gene: TRBV28; CDR3 protein: CASSRVGGYRNSPLHF; CDR3 DNA: TGTGCCAGCAGTCGGGTTGGTGGGTATAGGAATTCACCCCTCCACTTT
clone size: .; D gene: .; J gene: TRBJ1-1; V gene: TRBV7-9; CDR3 protein: CASSLGGSMNTEAFF; CDR3 DNA: TGTGCCAGCAGCTTAGGGGGCAGCATGAACACTGAAGCTTTCTTT
clone size: .; D gene: .; J gene: TRBJ2-7; V gene: TRBV2; CDR3 protein: CASSDWDGGRKQYF; CDR3 DNA: TGTGCCAGCAGTGATTGGGACGGAGGTCGCAAGCAGTACTTC
clone size: .; D gene: TRBD1; J gene: TRBJ2-7; V gene: TRBV7-2; CDR3 protein: CASSLGQAPRAYEQYF; CDR3 DNA: TGTGCCAGCAGCTTGGGACAGGCCCCGAGAGCGTACGAGCAGTACTTC
clone size: .; D gene: .; J gene: TRBJ1-2; V gene: TRBV5-1; CDR3 protein: CASSLGTEMVGYTF; CDR3 DNA: TGCGCCAGCAGCTTGGGGACAGAGATGGTTGGCTACACCTTC
clone size: .; D gene: TRBD1; J gene: TRBJ2-1; V gene: TRBV7-3; CDR3 protein: CASSSGQGAYNEQFF; CDR3 DNA: TGTGCCAGCAGCTCCGGACAGGGGGCCTACAATGAGCAGTTCTTC
clone size: .; D gene: TRBD1; J gene: TRBJ1-3; V gene: TRBV4-2; CDR3 protein: CASSQRQGAGNTIYF; CDR3 DNA: TGTGCCAGCAGCCAGAGACAGGGGGCGGGAAACACCATATATTTT
clone size: .; D gene: .; J gene: TRBJ1-5; V gene: TRBV27; CDR3 protein: CASRRLDTQGGQPQHF; CDR3 DNA: TGTGCCAGCAGGCGGCTGGACACGCAAGGTGGTCAGCCCCAGCATTTT